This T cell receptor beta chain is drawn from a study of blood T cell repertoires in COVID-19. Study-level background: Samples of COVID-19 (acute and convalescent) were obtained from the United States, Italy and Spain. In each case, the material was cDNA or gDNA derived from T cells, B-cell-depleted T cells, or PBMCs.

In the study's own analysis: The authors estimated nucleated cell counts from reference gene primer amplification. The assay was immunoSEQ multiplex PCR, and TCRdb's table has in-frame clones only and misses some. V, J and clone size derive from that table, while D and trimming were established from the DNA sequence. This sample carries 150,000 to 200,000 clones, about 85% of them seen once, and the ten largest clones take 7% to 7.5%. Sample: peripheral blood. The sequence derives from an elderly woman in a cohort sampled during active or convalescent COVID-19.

The CDR3 nucleotides read TGCAGCGTTGGGGTTGGCCTAGCGGGATTGTCCGGGGAGCTGTTTTTT. It translates to CSVGVGLAGLSGELFF. The genes are TRBV29-1 and TRBJ2-2; TRBD2 agrees at 9 bases. The CDR3 contains 16 residues. CDR1 and CDR2 (germline): SQVTM, ANQGSEA. The junction had 12 bases not matched to a gene; V was cut back by 4 bases and J by 6 bases.